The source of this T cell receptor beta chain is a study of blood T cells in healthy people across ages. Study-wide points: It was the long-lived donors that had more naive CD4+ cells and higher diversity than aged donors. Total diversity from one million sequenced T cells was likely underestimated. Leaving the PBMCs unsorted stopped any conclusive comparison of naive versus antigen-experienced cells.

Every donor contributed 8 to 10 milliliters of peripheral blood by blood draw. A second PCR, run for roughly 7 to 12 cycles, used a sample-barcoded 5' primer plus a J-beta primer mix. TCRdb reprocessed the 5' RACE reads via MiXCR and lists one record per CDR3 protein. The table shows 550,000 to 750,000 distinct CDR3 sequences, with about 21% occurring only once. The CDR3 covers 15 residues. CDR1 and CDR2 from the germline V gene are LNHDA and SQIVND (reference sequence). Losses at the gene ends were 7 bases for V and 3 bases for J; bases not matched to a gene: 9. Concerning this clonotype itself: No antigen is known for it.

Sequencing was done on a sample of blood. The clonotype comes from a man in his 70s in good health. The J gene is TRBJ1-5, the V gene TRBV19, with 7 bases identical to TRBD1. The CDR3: CASTYDRALNQPQHF. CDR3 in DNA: TGTGCCAGTACCTACGACAGGGCTCTCAATCAGCCCCAGCATTTT.